This T cell receptor beta chain originates from a study of cytomegalovirus exposure and HLA in healthy donors. This CDR3 has 12 residues. The V gene's germline CDR1 is SGHAT and CDR2 FQNNGV. The PCR had 60 Vbeta and 13 Jbeta primers. Clones were read by immunoSEQ multiplex PCR, and TCRdb kept only the in-frame ones, dropping some. The table lists 100,000 to 150,000 clones, about 80% of them singletons. Sequencing input: PBMCs. The J gene is TRBJ2-5, the V gene TRBV11-2; maybe TRBD1 (5 bases). The J call is in doubt because the DNA end fits TRBJ2-7 better. This TCR was recovered from a man in his fifties or sixties in good health and CMV-seropositive. The CDR3: CASSQQGFEQYF. CDR3 nucleotides: TGTGCCAGCAGCCAGCAGGGCTTCGAGCAGTACTTC.